The entry below describes one TCR beta chain. This entry belongs to a study of control samples from healthy donors and cancer patients. Measured with immunoSEQ multiplex PCR; TCRdb has only the in-frame clones, and not every one. The repertoire holds about 67,000 clones, with over 75% as singletons. CDR1 MNHNY and CDR2 SVGAGI come from the germline V gene (reference sequence). V lost 4 bases and J lost 4, with 16 bases in between. The CDR3 has 16 residues. The sequenced sample was PBMCs. This clonotype originated in a woman aged 45-60 years with head and neck cancer. The J gene is TRBJ1-4, the V gene TRBV6-6; a weak D match, TRBD1 (5 bases). CDR3 bases: TGTGCCAGCAGTTTACCACCCACGGGGCTTAATGAAAAACTGTTTTTT. It encodes CASSLPPTGLNEKLFF.